This T cell receptor beta chain was identified during a study of cytomegalovirus exposure and HLA in healthy donors. Both 60 Vbeta primers and 13 Jbeta primers went into the PCR. The assay was immunoSEQ multiplex PCR, and TCRdb's table has in-frame clones only and misses some. The sample shows approximately 130,000 clones, around 81% of them seen only once. The CDR3 extends over 15 amino acids. The germline V gene encodes CDR1 SGDLS and CDR2 YYNGEE. Trimming cost V 5 bases and J 0 bases; bases outside gene matches: 4. The V and J genes are TRBV9 and TRBJ2-1; 8 nucleotides match TRBD1. This sequence originates from a man between 18 and 35 years old in good health and CMV-seronegative. The specimen sequenced was PBMCs. CDR3 in amino acids: CASREGTGSYNEQFF. For the CDR3, the DNA is TGTGCCAGCAGAGAAGGGACAGGCTCCTACAATGAGCAGTTCTTC.